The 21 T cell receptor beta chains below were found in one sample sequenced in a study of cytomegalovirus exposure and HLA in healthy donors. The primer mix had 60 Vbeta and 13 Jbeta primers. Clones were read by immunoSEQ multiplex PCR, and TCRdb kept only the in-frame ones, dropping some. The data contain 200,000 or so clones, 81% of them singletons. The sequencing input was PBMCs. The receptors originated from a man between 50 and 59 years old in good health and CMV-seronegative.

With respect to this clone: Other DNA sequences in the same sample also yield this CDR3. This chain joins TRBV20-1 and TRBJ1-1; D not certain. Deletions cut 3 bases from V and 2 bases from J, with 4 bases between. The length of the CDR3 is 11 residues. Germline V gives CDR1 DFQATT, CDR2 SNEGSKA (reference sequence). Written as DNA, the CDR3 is TGCAGTGCTAGGGCCAACACTGAAGCTTTCTTT. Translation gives CSARANTEAFF.

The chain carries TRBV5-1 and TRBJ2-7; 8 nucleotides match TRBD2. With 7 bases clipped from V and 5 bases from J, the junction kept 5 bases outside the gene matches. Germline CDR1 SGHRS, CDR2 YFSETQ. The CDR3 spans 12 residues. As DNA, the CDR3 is TGCGCCAGCGGCGGGGGGCTCAACGAGCAGTACTTC. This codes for CASGGGLNEQYF. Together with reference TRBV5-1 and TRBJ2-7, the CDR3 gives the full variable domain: KAGVTQTPRYLIKTRGQQVTLSCSPISGHRSVSWYQQTPGQGLQFLFEYFSETQRNKGNFPGRFSGRQFSNSRSEMNVSTLELGDSALYLCASGGGLNEQYFGPGTRLTVT.

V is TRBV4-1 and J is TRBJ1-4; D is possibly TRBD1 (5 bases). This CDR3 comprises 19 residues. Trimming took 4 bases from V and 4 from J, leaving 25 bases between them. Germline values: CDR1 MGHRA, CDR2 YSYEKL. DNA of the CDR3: TGCGCCAGCAGCCTCTTCAGGGATTTTTCGGCAACGGGTAATGAAAAACTGTTTTTT. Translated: CASSLFRDFSATGNEKLFF.

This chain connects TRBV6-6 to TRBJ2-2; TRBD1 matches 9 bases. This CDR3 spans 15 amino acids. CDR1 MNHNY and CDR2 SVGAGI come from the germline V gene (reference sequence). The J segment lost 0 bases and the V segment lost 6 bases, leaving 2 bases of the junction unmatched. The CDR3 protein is CASSRQGANTGELFF. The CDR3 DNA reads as TGTGCCAGCAGCCGACAGGGGGCGAACACCGGGGAGCTGTTTTTT.

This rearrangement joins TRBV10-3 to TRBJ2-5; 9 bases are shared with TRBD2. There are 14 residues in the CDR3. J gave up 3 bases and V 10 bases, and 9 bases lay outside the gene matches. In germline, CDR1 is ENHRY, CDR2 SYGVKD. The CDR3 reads CASASGGGEETQYF. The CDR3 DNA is TGTGCCAGTGCGTCAGGCGGGGGGGAAGAGACCCAGTACTTC.

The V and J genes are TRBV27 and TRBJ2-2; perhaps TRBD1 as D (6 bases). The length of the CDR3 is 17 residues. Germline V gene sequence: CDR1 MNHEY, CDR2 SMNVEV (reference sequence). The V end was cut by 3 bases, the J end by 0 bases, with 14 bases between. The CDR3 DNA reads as TGTGCCAGCAGTTTGTACGGGACAAATCCGAACACCGGGGAGCTGTTTTTT. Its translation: CASSLYGTNPNTGELFF.

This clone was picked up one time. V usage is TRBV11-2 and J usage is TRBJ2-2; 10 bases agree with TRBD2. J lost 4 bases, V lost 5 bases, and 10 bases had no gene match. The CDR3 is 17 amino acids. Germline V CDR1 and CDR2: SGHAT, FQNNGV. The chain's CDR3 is CASSTGAGGEFTGELFF. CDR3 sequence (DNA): TGTGCCAGCAGCACAGGAGCGGGGGGGGAGTTCACCGGGGAGCTGTTTTTT.

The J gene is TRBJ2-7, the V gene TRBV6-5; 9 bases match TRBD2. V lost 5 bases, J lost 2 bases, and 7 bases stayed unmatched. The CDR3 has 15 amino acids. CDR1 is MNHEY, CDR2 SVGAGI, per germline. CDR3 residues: CASSRSSGEAYEQYF. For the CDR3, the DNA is TGTGCCAGCAGTCGATCTAGCGGGGAGGCCTACGAGCAGTACTTC.

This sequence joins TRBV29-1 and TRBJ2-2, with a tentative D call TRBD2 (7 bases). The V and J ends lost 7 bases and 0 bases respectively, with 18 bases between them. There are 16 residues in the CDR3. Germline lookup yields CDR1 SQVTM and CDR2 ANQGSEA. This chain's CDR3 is CSGENWEGANTGELFF. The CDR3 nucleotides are TGCAGCGGGGAGAACTGGGAGGGGGCGAACACCGGGGAGCTGTTTTTT.

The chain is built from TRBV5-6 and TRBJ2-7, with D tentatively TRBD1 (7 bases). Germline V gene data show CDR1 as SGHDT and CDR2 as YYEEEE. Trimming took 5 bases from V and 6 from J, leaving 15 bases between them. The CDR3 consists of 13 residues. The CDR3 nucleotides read TGTGCCAGCAGGGAGGGACAGCTTCTCGAGCAGTACTTC. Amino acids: CASREGQLLEQYF.

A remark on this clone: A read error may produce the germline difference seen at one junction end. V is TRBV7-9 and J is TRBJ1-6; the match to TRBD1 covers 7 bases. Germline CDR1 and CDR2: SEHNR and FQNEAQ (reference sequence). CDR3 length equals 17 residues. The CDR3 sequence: CSSSSAYRGKRNSPLHF. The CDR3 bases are TGTTCCAGCAGCTCCGCCTACAGGGGAAAACGGAATTCACCCCTCCACTTT.

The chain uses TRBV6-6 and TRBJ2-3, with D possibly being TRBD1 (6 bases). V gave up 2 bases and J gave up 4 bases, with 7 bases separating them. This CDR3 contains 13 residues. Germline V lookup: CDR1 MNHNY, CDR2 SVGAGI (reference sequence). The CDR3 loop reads CASSYGGADTQYF. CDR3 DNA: TGTGCCAGCAGTTACGGGGGCGCAGATACGCAGTATTTT.

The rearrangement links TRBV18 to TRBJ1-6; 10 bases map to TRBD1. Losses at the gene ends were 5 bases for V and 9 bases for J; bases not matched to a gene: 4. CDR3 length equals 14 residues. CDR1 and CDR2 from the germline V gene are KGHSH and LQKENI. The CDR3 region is CASSFRDRGSPLHF. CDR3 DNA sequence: TGTGCCAGCTCATTCCGGGACAGGGGTTCACCCCTCCACTTT.

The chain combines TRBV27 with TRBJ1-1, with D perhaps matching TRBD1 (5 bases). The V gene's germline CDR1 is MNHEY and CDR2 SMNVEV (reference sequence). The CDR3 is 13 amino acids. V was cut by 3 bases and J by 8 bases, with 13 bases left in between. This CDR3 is CASSFGGMREAFF. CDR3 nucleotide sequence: TGTGCCAGCAGTTTCGGGGGGATGCGCGAAGCTTTCTTT.

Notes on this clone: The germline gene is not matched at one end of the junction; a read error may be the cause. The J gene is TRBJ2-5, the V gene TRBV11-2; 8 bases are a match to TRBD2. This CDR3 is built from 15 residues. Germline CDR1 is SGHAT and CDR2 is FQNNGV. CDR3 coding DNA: TGTGCCAGCAGCTTAGGCTCGGGGGGGGCGGAGACCCGGTACTTC. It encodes CASSLGSGGAETRYF. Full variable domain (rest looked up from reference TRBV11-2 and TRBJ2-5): EAGVAQSPRYKIIEKRQSVAFWCNPISGHATLYWYQQILGQGPKLLIQFQNNGVVDDSQLPKDRFSAERLKGVDSTLKIQPAKLEDSAVYLCASSLGSGGAETRYFGPGTRLLVL.

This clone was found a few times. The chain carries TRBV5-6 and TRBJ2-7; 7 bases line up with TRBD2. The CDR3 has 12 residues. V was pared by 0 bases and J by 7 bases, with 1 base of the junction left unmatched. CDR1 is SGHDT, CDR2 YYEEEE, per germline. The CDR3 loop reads CASSLAGGEQYF. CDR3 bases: TGTGCCAGCAGCTTGGCCGGGGGGGAGCAGTACTTC.

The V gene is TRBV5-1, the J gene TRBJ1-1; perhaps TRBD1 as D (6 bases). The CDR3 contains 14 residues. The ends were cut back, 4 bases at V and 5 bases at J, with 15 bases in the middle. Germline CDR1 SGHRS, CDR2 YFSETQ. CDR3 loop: CASSGGDRFTEAFF. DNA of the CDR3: TGCGCCAGCAGCGGCGGTGACAGGTTTACTGAAGCTTTCTTT.

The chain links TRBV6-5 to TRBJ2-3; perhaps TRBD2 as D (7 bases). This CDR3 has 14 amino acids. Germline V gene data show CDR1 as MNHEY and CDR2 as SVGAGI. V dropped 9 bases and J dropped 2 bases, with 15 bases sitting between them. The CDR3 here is CASREGGITDTQYF. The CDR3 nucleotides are TGTGCCAGTAGGGAGGGGGGGATCACAGATACGCAGTATTTT.

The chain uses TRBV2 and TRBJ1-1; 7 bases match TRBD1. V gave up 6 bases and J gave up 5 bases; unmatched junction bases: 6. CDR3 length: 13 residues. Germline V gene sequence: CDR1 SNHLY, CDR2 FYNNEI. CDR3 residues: CASRKTGYTEAFF. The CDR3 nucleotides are TGTGCCAGCAGGAAGACAGGGTATACTGAAGCTTTCTTT.

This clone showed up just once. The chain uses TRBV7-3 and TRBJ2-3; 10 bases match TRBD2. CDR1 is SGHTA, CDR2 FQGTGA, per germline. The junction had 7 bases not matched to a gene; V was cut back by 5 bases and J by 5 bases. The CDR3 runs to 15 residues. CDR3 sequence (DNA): TGTGCCAGCAGCCCGGGAACTAGCGGGGAAGATACGCAGTATTTT. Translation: CASSPGTSGEDTQYF.

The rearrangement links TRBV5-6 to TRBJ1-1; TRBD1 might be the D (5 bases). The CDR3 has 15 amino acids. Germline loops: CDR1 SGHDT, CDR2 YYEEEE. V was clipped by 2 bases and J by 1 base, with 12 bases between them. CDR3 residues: CASSFTGYSNTEAFF. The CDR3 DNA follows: TGTGCCAGCAGCTTTACAGGCTACTCGAACACTGAAGCTTTCTTT.